This TCR beta chain was sequenced in a study of CD8+ T cells in alopecia areata. The study, taken as a whole, reports: Compared with normal scalp, lesional scalp had higher clonality and more expanded CD8+ clones. Scalp sample data also include resident alphabeta T cells from normal skin.

Remarks on this clone: The antigen remains undetermined.

The sorting of PBMCs gave CD4+ and CD8+ T cells. Extracted from the samples, RNA was reverse transcribed into cDNA to serve as the sequencing template. Profiling relied on immunoSEQ multiplex PCR, and the TCRdb table lists in-frame clones only, not all of them. The profile covers some 100,000 clones, with around 61% appearing a single time and around 2.8% taken by the ten largest. The material sequenced was CD4+ T cells sorted from blood. The TCR was taken from a human donor in good health.

This CDR3 reads CASSPWGQETQYF. In DNA, the CDR3 is TGTGCCAGCAGCCCCTGGGGGCAAGAGACCCAGTACTTC. The chain links TRBV7-3 to TRBJ2-5; D tentatively fits TRBD1 or TRBD2 (5 bases each). This CDR3 is 13 amino acids long. V was pared by 5 bases and J by 2 bases, with 9 bases between. Germline V lookup: CDR1 SGHTA, CDR2 FQGTGA. The whole variable domain, remainder taken from reference TRBV7-3 and TRBJ2-5, is GAGVSQTPSNKVTEKGKYVELRCDPISGHTALYWYRQSLGQGPEFLIYFQGTGAADDSGLPNDRFFAVRPEGSVSTLKIQRTERGDSAVYLCASSPWGQETQYFGPGTRLLVL.